Following are 7 T cell receptor beta chains from one sample sequenced in a study of cytomegalovirus exposure and HLA in healthy donors listed by TCRdb under 2017. The method was the immunoSEQ multiplex PCR assay. For the multiplex PCR, a mixture combining 60 forward primers for TCR Vbeta segments and 13 reverse primers for TCR Jbeta segments was used. In its TCRdb copy, this immuneACCESS table keeps in-frame sequences only and misses some clones. Where compared with another copy, unresolved V genes explain less than half of these, and the others have no known cause. The sample contains over 80,000 clones, less than 80% of them found a single time. Under 4% of the sample rests with the top ten. Sequencing was carried out using PBMCs. All receptors come from a woman in her thirties or forties in good health and CMV-seronegative.

The chain recombines TRBV2 with TRBJ2-2; 12 bases align to TRBD2. The V and J ends lost 6 bases and 10 bases, in that order; junction bases with no gene match: 6. The CDR3 is 14 residues long. Germline CDR1 is SNHLY and CDR2 is FYNNEI. The CDR3 nucleotides are TGTGCCAGCAGGATGACTAGCGGGAGCGCGGAGCTGTTTTTT. It codes for CASRMTSGSAELFF.

The V gene is TRBV25-1, the J gene TRBJ1-2; D is perhaps TRBD1 (6 bases). The CDR3 length is 15 residues. CDR1 and CDR2 (germline): MGHDK, SYGVNS. V dropped 4 bases and J dropped 2 bases, with 14 bases sitting between them. The CDR3 coding sequence is TGTGCCAGCAGTGGCTGGACAGCAGGAAACTATGGCTACACCTTC. Its translation is CASSGWTAGNYGYTF.

V is TRBV6-6 and J is TRBJ1-1; a possible D gene is TRBD1 (5 bases). The V end lost 7 bases, the J end lost 1 base, and 19 bases lay between the germline ends. The CDR3 has 16 residues. Germline V lookup: CDR1 MNHNY, CDR2 SVGAGI (reference sequence). Written as DNA, the CDR3 is TGTGCCAGCATCTTGAGATTTGGGGCAGCGAACACTGAAGCTTTCTTT. This gives the protein CASILRFGAANTEAFF.

The chain has TRBV29-1 and TRBJ2-1; 7 bases are shared with TRBD2. Germline CDR1 is SQVTM and CDR2 is ANQGSEA. CDR3 length: 13 residues. V lost 7 bases and J lost 9; bases outside the gene matches: 12. CDR3 sequence: CSADGLVNSEQFF. The DNA of the CDR3 is TGCAGCGCCGACGGACTAGTTAATAGTGAGCAGTTCTTC.

The chain employs TRBV9 and TRBJ2-7, with 7 bases matching TRBD1. This CDR3 has 17 amino acids. CDR1 is SGDLS, CDR2 YYNGEE, per germline. V lost 0 bases to trimming and J lost 2 bases; unmatched junction nucleotides: 11. This CDR3 reads CASSVDPAGTVTYEQYF. The DNA for the CDR3 is TGTGCCAGCAGCGTAGACCCCGCCGGGACAGTGACCTACGAGCAGTACTTC. Full variable domain (remainder filled in from reference TRBV9 and TRBJ2-7): DSGVTQTPKHLITATGQRVTLRCSPRSGDLSVYWYQQSLDQGLQFLIQYYNGEERAKGNILERFSAQQFPDLHSELNLSSLELGDSALYFCASSVDPAGTVTYEQYFGPGTRLTVT.

The rearrangement uses TRBV7-2 and TRBJ1-2; 7 bases align to TRBD1. The CDR3 is 12 amino acids. V dropped 5 bases and J dropped 10; count of bases not matched to a gene: 7. CDR1 is SGHTA, CDR2 FQGNSA, per germline. CDR3 DNA: TGTGCCAGCAGCCCCGGGACAGAGTCCTACACCTTC. Protein: CASSPGTESYTF. Full variable domain (remainder filled in from reference TRBV7-2 and TRBJ1-2): GAGVSQSPSNKVTEKGKDVELRCDPISGHTALYWYRQSLGQGLEFLIYFQGNSAPDKSGLPSDRFSAERTGGSVSTLTIQRTQQEDSAVYLCASSPGTESYTFGSGTRLTVV.

The chain combines TRBV5-1 with TRBJ2-2, with TRBD2 matching over 11 bases. V trimming: 5 bases; J trimming: 4 bases; junction bases outside the gene matches: 4. Germline V gene sequence: CDR1 SGHRS, CDR2 YFSETQ. The CDR3 totals 15 residues. DNA of the CDR3: TGCGCCAGCAGTAGCGGGAGGGCCTCCACCGGGGAGCTGTTTTTT. Residues: CASSSGRASTGELFF. Supplemented by reference TRBV5-1 and TRBJ2-2, the full variable domain reads KAGVTQTPRYLIKTRGQQVTLSCSPISGHRSVSWYQQTPGQGLQFLFEYFSETQRNKGNFPGRFSGRQFSNSRSEMNVSTLELGDSALYLCASSSGRASTGELFFGEGSRLTVL.